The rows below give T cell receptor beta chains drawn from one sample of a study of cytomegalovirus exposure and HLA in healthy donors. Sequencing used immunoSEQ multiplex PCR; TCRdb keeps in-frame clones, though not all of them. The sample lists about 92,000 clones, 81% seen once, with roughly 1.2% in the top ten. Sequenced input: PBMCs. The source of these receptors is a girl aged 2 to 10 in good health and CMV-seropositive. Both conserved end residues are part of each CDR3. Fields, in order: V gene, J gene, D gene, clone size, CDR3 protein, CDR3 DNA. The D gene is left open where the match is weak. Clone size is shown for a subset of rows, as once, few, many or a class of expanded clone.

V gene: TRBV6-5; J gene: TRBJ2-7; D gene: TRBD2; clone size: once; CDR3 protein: CASSYTSGKTYEQYF; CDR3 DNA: TGTGCCAGCAGTTACACTAGCGGTAAAACCTACGAGCAGTACTTC
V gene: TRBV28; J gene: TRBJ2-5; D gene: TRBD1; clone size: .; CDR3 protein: CASRTGTGDGETQYF; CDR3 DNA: TGTGCCAGCAGAACAGGGACAGGGGACGGTGAGACCCAGTACTTC
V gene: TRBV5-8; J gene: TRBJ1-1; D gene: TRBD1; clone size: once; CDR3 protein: CASSLSGTGGEKAFF; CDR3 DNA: TGTGCCAGCAGCTTGTCCGGGACAGGGGGCGAAAAGGCTTTCTTT
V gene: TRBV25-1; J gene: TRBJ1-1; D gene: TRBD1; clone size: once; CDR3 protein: CASRVTGGNTEAFF; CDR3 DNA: TGTGCCAGCAGAGTGACAGGGGGGAACACTGAAGCTTTCTTT
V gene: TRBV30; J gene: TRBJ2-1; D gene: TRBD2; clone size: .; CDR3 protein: CAWSPLTSGRRYNEQFF; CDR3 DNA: TGTGCCTGGAGTCCCCTGACTAGCGGGAGACGATACAATGAGCAGTTCTTC
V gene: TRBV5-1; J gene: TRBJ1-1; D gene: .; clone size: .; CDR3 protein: CASSVDGLNTEAFF; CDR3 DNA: TGCGCCAGCAGCGTGGACGGGTTGAACACTGAAGCTTTCTTT
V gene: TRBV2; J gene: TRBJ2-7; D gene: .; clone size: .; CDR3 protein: CASSNPFSYEQYF; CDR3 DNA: TGTGCCAGCAGTAATCCCTTCTCCTACGAGCAGTACTTC
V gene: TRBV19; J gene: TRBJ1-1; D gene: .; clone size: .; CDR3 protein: CATRQTTNTEAFF; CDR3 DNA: TGTGCCACCCGACAGACAACGAACACTGAAGCTTTCTTT
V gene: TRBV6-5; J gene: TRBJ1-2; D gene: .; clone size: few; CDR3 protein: CASSYEAATYGYTF; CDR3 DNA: TGTGCCAGCAGTTACGAGGCAGCCACCTATGGCTACACCTTC
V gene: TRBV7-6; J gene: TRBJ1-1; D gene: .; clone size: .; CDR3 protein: CASSPYAGGEKKEAFF; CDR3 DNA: TGTGCCAGCAGCCCCTATGCGGGCGGCGAGAAGAAAGAAGCTTTCTTT
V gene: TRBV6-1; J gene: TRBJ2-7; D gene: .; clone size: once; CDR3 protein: CASSEAVAEQYF; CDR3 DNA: TGTGCCAGCAGTGAAGCGGTGGCAGAGCAGTACTTC
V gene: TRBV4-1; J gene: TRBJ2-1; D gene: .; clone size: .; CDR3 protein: CASSHIPGPNEQFF; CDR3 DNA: TGCGCCAGCAGCCACATCCCAGGTCCCAATGAGCAGTTCTTC
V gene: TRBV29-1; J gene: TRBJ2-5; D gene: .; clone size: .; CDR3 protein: CSVIQGGETQYF; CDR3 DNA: TGCAGCGTTATACAGGGAGGGGAGACCCAGTACTTC
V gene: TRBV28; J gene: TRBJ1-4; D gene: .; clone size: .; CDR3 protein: CASKAVGGNEKLFF; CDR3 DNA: TGTGCCAGCAAGGCGGTCGGCGGCAATGAAAAACTGTTTTTT
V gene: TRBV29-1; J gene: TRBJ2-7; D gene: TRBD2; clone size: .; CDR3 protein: CSVTHGRAAVYEQYF; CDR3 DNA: TGCAGCGTTACACACGGGAGGGCCGCCGTCTACGAGCAGTACTTC
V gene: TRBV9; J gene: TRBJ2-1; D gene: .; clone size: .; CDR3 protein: CASSMSSGGGNEQFF; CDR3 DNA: TGTGCCAGCAGCATGTCTAGCGGAGGGGGCAATGAGCAGTTCTTC
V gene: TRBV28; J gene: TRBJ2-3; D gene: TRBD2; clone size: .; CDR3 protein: CASSLVGLAGDGGKSTDTQYF; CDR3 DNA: TGTGCCAGCAGTTTAGTCGGACTAGCGGGAGACGGGGGAAAAAGCACAGATACGCAGTATTTT
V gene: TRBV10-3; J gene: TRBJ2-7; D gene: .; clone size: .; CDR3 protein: CAITPYLTYEQYF; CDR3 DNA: TGTGCCATCACCCCCTATCTTACCTACGAGCAGTACTTC
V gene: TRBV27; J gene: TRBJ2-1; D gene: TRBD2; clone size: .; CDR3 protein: CASLAGGGFYEQFF; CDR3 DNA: TGTGCCAGCCTAGCGGGAGGGGGTTTCTATGAGCAGTTCTTC
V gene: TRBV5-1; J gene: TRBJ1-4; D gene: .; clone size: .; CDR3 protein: CASSSTGGSEKLFF; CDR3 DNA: TGCGCCAGCAGCTCGACCGGAGGGAGCGAAAAACTGTTTTTT
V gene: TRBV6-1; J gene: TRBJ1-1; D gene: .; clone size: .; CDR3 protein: CASIKGFTEAFF; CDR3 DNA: TGTGCCAGCATCAAGGGGTTCACTGAAGCTTTCTTT
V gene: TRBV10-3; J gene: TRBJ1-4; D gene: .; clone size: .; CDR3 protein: CAISDDGANEKLFF; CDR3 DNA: TGTGCCATCAGTGACGACGGGGCTAATGAAAAACTGTTTTTT
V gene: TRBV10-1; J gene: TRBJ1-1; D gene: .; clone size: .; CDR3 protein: CASSESVAGKMNTEAFF; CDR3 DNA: TGCGCCAGCAGTGAGTCTGTTGCGGGGAAGATGAACACTGAAGCTTTCTTT
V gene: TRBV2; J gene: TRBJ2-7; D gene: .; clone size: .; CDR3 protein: CASSLGGPAYEQYF; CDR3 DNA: TGTGCCAGCAGTCTGGGGGGACCAGCCTACGAGCAGTACTTC
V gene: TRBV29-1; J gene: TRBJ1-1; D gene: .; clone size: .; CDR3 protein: CSVGATNTEAFF; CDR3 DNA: TGCAGCGTGGGGGCTACGAACACTGAAGCTTTCTTT
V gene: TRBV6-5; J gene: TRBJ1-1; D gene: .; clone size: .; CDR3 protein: CASSSSLGHRNTEAFF; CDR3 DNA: TGTGCCAGCAGTTCCTCATTGGGTCACAGGAACACTGAAGCTTTCTTT
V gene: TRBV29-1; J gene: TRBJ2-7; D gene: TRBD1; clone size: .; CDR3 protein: CSVEKQTGGQEQYF; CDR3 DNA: TGCAGCGTTGAAAAGCAGACAGGGGGCCAGGAGCAGTACTTC
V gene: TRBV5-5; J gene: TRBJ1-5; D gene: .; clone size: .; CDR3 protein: CASRDTYSNQPQHF; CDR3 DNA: TGTGCCAGCAGGGACACCTATAGCAATCAGCCCCAGCATTTT
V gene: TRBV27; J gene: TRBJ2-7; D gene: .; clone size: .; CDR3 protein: CASSYTSAGGWYEQYF; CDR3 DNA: .
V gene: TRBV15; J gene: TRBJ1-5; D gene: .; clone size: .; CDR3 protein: CATSESGARNQPQHF; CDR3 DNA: TGTGCCACCAGCGAATCAGGGGCACGGAATCAGCCCCAGCATTTT
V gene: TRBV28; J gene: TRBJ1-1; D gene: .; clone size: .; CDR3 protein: CASNLMNTEAFF; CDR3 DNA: TGTGCCAGCAACTTAATGAACACTGAAGCTTTCTTT
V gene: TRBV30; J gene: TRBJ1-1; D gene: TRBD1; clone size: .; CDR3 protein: CAWSRTGPEAFF; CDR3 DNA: TGTGCCTGGAGTAGGACAGGTCCTGAAGCTTTCTTT
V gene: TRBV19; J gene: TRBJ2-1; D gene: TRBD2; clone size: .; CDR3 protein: CASSIQTLAGGPSGEQFF; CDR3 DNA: TGTGCCAGTAGTATCCAAACCCTAGCGGGAGGGCCTAGTGGTGAGCAGTTCTTC
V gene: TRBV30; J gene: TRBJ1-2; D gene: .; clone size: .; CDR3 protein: CACRTNYGYTF; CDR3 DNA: TGTGCCTGCCGTACTAACTATGGCTACACCTTC
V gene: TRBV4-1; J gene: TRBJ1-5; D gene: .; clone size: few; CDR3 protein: CASSQGRQSNQPQHF; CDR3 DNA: TGCGCCAGCAGCCAAGGTAGACAGAGCAATCAGCCCCAGCATTTT
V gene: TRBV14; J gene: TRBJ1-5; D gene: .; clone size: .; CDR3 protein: CASSPSYSNQPQHF; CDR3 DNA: TGTGCCAGCAGCCCCAGTTATAGCAATCAGCCCCAGCATTTT
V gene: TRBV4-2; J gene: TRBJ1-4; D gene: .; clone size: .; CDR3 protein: CASKVTSTNEKLFF; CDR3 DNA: TGTGCCAGCAAAGTGACATCAACTAATGAAAAACTGTTTTTT
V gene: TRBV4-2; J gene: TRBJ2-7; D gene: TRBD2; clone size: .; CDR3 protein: CASSQTSGRDEQYF; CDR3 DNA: TGTGCCAGCAGCCAAACTAGCGGGAGGGACGAGCAGTACTTC
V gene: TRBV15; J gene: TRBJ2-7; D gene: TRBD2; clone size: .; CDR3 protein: CATSSPGTSGRGPYEQYF; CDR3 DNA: TGTGCCACCAGCAGCCCCGGGACTAGCGGGAGGGGACCCTACGAGCAGTACTTC
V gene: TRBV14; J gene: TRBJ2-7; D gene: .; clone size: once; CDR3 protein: CASSQGAYEQYF; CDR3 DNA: TGTGCCAGCAGCCAAGGCGCCTACGAGCAGTACTTC
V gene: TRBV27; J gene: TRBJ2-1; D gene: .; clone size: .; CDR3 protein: CASSLSSGRSYNEQFF; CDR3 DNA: TGTGCCAGCAGTTTATCGTCAGGGAGGTCCTACAATGAGCAGTTCTTC
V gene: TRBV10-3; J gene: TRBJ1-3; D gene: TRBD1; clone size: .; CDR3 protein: CAISNRGPGLFTSGNTIYF; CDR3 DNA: TGTGCCATCAGTAACAGGGGCCCTGGATTATTTACCTCTGGAAACACCATATATTTT
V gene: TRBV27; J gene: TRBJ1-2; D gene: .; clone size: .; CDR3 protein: CASSSTVGHGYTF; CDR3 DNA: TGTGCCAGCAGTTCTACGGTGGGGCATGGCTACACCTTC
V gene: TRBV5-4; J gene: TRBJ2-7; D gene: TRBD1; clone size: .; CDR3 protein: CASSLVGQGEQYF; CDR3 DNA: TGTGCCAGCAGCTTGGTGGGACAGGGCGAGCAGTACTTC
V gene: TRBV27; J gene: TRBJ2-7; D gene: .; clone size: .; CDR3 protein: CASSLSGGRVYEQYF; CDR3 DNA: TGTGCCAGCAGTTTGTCCGGGGGACGAGTCTACGAGCAGTACTTC
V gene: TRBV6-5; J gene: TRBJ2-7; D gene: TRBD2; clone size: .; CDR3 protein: CASSWDYRGVEQYF; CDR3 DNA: TGTGCCAGCAGTTGGGACTACCGGGGTGTCGAGCAGTACTTC
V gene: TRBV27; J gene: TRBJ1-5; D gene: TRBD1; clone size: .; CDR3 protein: CASSAGTGSNQPQHF; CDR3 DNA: TGTGCCAGCAGTGCGGGGACAGGTAGCAATCAGCCCCAGCATTTT
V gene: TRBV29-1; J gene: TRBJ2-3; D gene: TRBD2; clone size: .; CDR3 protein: CSLGLAGKDTQYF; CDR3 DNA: TGCAGCCTGGGACTAGCGGGGAAAGATACGCAGTATTTT
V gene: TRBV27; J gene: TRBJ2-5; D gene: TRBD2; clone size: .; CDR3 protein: CATQSVGGETQYF; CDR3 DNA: TGTGCCACCCAATCTGTCGGGGGGGAGACCCAGTACTTC
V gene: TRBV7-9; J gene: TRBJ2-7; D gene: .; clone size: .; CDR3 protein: CASGGGGEQYF; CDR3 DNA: TGTGCCAGCGGGGGCGGAGGCGAGCAGTACTTC
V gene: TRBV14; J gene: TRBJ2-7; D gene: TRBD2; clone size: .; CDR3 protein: CASSQERTSGEQYF; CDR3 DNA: TGTGCCAGCAGCCAAGAAAGGACTAGCGGTGAGCAGTACTTC
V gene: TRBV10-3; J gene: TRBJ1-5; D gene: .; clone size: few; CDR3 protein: CAISELVGPQHF; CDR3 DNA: TGTGCCATCAGTGAATTGGTCGGGCCCCAGCATTTT
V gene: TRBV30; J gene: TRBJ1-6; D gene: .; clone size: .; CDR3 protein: CAWRDLGGSSPLHF; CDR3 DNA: TGTGCCTGGAGGGACCTGGGGGGGAGTTCACCCCTCCACTTT
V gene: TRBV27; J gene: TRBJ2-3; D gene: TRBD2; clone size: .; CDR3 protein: CASRLAGGNTDTQYF; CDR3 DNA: TGTGCCAGCAGATTAGCGGGAGGCAACACAGATACGCAGTATTTT
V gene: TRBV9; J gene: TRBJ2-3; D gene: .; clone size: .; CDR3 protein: CASSARGGGDTQYF; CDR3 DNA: TGTGCCAGCAGCGCTCGCGGAGGAGGGGATACGCAGTATTTT
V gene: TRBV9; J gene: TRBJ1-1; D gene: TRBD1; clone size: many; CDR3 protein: CASQTGPNTEAFF; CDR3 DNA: TGTGCCAGCCAGACAGGGCCCAACACTGAAGCTTTCTTT
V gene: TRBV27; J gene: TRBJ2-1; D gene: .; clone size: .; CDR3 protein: CASSVPYNEQFF; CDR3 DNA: TGTGCCAGCAGTGTCCCGTACAATGAGCAGTTCTTC